This T cell receptor (beta chain) came from a study of blood T cell repertoires in COVID-19. The wider study: Samples taken during acute and convalescent COVID-19 were collected in the United States, Italy and Spain. In each case, the material was cDNA or gDNA derived from T cells, B-cell-depleted T cells, or PBMCs.

Authors' processing steps: Estimates of nucleated cell counts were drawn from the amplification of reference gene primers. Data came from immunoSEQ multiplex PCR; TCRdb stores just in-frame clones and leaves some out. V and J calls plus clone size are reproduced from that table; the DNA served to infer D and trimming. The sample contains approximately 190,000 clones, 88% of which appear only once. Germline CDR1 MRHNA, CDR2 SNTAGT. This CDR3 contains 16 residues. J lost 9 bases, V lost 3 bases, and 12 bases had no gene match. Sequenced input: peripheral blood. The receptor was derived from a man aged 40-55 years with active or convalescent COVID-19. The V and J genes are TRBV6-4 and TRBJ2-1, with 9 bases lining up with TRBD2. CDR3: CASSEEWRGGLSEQFF. The CDR3 DNA is TGTGCCAGCAGTGAAGAGTGGCGGGGGGGCCTTAGTGAGCAGTTCTTC.